A single sample is the source of the 8 T cell receptor beta chains below, sequenced in a study of T-cell reconstitution after alpha-beta-depleted transplantation in children. TCRbeta library construction was performed incorporating unique molecular identifiers. TCRdb called the PCR reads again in MiXCR, with one record for every CDR3 protein. The table records 190,000 or so distinct CDR3 sequences, about 6.3% of them present only once. The starting material was PBMCs from the stem cell graft donor, obtained from the stem cell graft. Every receptor here comes from a human donor who donated a stem cell graft to a child with Wiskott-Aldrich syndrome.

This clonotype was seen at least ten times. The chain joins TRBV20-1 to TRBJ1-2; 7 bases map to TRBD1. Germline V gene lookup returns CDR1 DFQATT and CDR2 SNEGSKA (reference sequence). The CDR3 has 14 amino acids. J was trimmed by 0 bases and V by 6 bases; bases with no gene match: 7. DNA of the CDR3: TGCAGTGCCCCGGGACAGAACTCTAACTATGGCTACACCTTC. Amino acids: CSAPGQNSNYGYTF.

The chain joins TRBV30 to TRBJ1-5; 7 bases are a match to TRBD1. In germline, CDR1 is GTSNPN, CDR2 SVGIG (reference sequence). The CDR3 is 16 amino acids. After removal of 4 bases from V and 1 base from J, the junction contained 10 bases not matched to a gene. The CDR3 nucleotides are TGTGCCTGGAACACACAGGGGATTAAGAGCAATCAGCCCCAGCATTTT. Protein product: CAWNTQGIKSNQPQHF.

This clonotype has ten or more counts. V and J are TRBV12-3 or TRBV12-4 and TRBJ1-2; no definite D call. Trimming took 7 bases from V and 4 from J, leaving 13 bases between them. CDR3 size: 13 residues. CDR3 in amino acids: CASTPGRRYGYTF. CDR3 nucleotides: TGTGCCAGCACCCCGGGGAGGCGCTATGGCTACACCTTC.

There are many counts of this clonotype. The chain uses TRBV12-3 or TRBV12-4 and TRBJ2-2; D may be TRBD1 or TRBD2 (5 bases each). The CDR3 covers 15 residues. Trimming removed 5 bases from V and 7 bases from J, with 17 bases in between. The CDR3 protein is CASSMGRTRDGELFF. The CDR3 bases are TGTGCCAGCAGTATGGGACGAACACGGGACGGGGAGCTGTTTTTT.

This clonotype was found a few times. CDR3 sequence (DNA): TGTGCCAGCAGCCAAAAGATACAGGGGGCCGACGAGCAGTACTTC. Protein sequence: CASSQKIQGADEQYF. The chain uses TRBV3-1 and TRBJ2-7, with TRBD1 matching over 9 bases. This CDR3 spans 15 amino acids. V shed 2 bases, J shed 5 bases, and the junction held 7 bases outside the gene matches. Germline V gives CDR1 LGHDT, CDR2 YNNKEL (reference sequence).

There are many counts of this clonotype. The chain joins TRBV5-1 to TRBJ2-1; D is perhaps TRBD1 (6 bases). CDR3 length: 15 amino acids. Trimming pared 2 bases from V and 1 base from J, leaving 10 bases between. The germline V gene encodes CDR1 SGHRS and CDR2 YFSETQ. CDR3 protein: CASSFQGPSYNEQFF. In DNA form, the CDR3 reads TGCGCCAGCAGCTTTCAGGGGCCTTCCTACAATGAGCAGTTCTTC. Supplemented by reference TRBV5-1 and TRBJ2-1, the full variable domain reads KAGVTQTPRYLIKTRGQQVTLSCSPISGHRSVSWYQQTPGQGLQFLFEYFSETQRNKGNFPGRFSGRQFSNSRSEMNVSTLELGDSALYLCASSFQGPSYNEQFFGPGTRLTVL.

This clonotype was picked up many times. The gene calls are TRBV7-2 and TRBJ2-1; D may be TRBD1 or TRBD2 (5 bases each). CDR3 length: 14 amino acids. Trimming pared 5 bases from V and 3 bases from J, leaving 11 bases between. Per germline, CDR1 SGHTA and CDR2 FQGNSA. CDR3 region: CASSTKGSYNEQFF. As DNA, the CDR3 is TGTGCCAGCAGCACGAAGGGGAGCTACAATGAGCAGTTCTTC.

This clonotype has a count of ten or more. The CDR3 nucleotides read TGTGCCAGCAGCCAACTGACAGGGACCGAAGCTTTCTTT. This codes for CASSQLTGTEAFF. The chain recombines TRBV12-3 or TRBV12-4 with TRBJ1-1; 7 nucleotides match TRBD1. This CDR3 region has 13 residues. After removal of 6 bases from V and 8 bases from J, the junction contained 9 bases not matched to a gene.